The 17 T cell receptor beta chains presented below share a single source sample, sequenced in a study of shared clonotypes between healthy human individuals. CD45RO-negative, CCR7-selected cells formed the naive CD8 fraction, which excluded terminally differentiated effector memory CD45RA+ cells. This table comes from immunoSEQ multiplex PCR, and its TCRdb copy is limited to in-frame clones, with some not included. The sample has roughly 650,000 clones; approximately 96% are singletons. The specimen sequenced was naive CD8+ T cells sorted from blood. These receptors all stem from a woman in her twenties or thirties in good health.

V usage is TRBV28 and J usage is TRBJ2-7; possibly TRBD1 for D (6 bases). The V and J ends lost 5 bases and 5 bases respectively, with 22 bases between them. The germline CDR1 and CDR2 sequences are MDHEN and SYDVKM. The CDR3 is 16 amino acids. The CDR3, as DNA: TGTGCCAGCAGTCGCCCATCCAGGGGTCCAGGGGACGAGCAGTACTTC. It codes for CASSRPSRGPGDEQYF.

The rearrangement uses TRBV27 and TRBJ2-5; tentative D call: TRBD2 (6 bases). Looked up from germline, CDR1 is MNHEY and CDR2 is SMNVEV (reference sequence). Trimming took off 6 bases at V and 5 bases at J, with 16 bases between the two ends. This CDR3 has 14 amino acids. This CDR3 reads CASSPGARWETQYF. CDR3 DNA sequence: TGTGCCAGCAGCCCGGGAGCGCGGTGGGAGACCCAGTACTTC.

This clone showed up just once. The genes are TRBV2 and TRBJ1-1; no firm D call. CDR3 length: 14 residues. Trimming took off 2 bases at V and 1 base at J, with 8 bases between the two ends. Germline V gene data show CDR1 as SNHLY and CDR2 as FYNNEI. The CDR3 protein is CASSEPLGNTEAFF. The CDR3 nucleotides are TGTGCCAGCAGTGAACCTCTGGGGAACACTGAAGCTTTCTTT.

The chain employs TRBV5-5 and TRBJ2-3; the D gene is possibly TRBD2 (6 bases). Trimming took off 1 base at V and 4 bases at J, with 13 bases between the two ends. The germline V gene encodes CDR1 SGHKS and CDR2 YYEKEE (reference sequence). The CDR3 extends over 15 amino acids. The CDR3 loop is CASSLWRLGADTQYF. In DNA form, the CDR3 reads TGTGCCAGCAGCTTGTGGCGACTAGGGGCAGATACGCAGTATTTT.

The chain uses TRBV27 and TRBJ2-7, with TRBD2 matching over 14 bases. The CDR3 sequence is 16 residues long. After removal of 7 bases from V and 1 base from J, the junction contained 6 bases not matched to a gene. Germline V lookup: CDR1 MNHEY, CDR2 SMNVEV (reference sequence). The CDR3 DNA reads TGTGCCAGCATGGGACTAGCGGGAGATTCTTCCTACGAGCAGTACTTC. It translates to CASMGLAGDSSYEQYF.

This rearrangement joins TRBV10-1 to TRBJ1-1, with no clear D. The V gene's germline CDR1 is WNHNN and CDR2 SYGVQD (reference sequence). V was cut by 5 bases and J by 4 bases, with 11 bases left in between. The CDR3 covers 13 residues. The CDR3 is CASSLDRSTEAFF. The CDR3 nucleotides read TGCGCCAGCAGTTTGGACCGGAGCACTGAAGCTTTCTTT.

The rearrangement joins TRBV21-1 to TRBJ1-1. TRBV21-1 is a recognized pseudogene. CDR3 length equals 16 residues. The DNA of the CDR3 is TGTGCCAGCAGCAAAGACAGATTCGGGGGGAACACTGAAGCTTTCTTT. This gives the protein CASSKDRFGGNTEAFF.

The rearrangement uses TRBV7-9 and TRBJ1-5; the D gene is possibly TRBD1 (5 bases). The germline V and J ends were trimmed by 5 bases and 4 bases, with 12 bases remaining between them. From germline, CDR1 is SEHNR and CDR2 FQNEAQ (reference sequence). The CDR3 is 14 amino acids. CDR3 nucleotide sequence: TGTGCCAGCAGCATCGGGGGAGGGAATCAGCCCCAGCATTTT. Residues: CASSIGGGNQPQHF.

The V and J genes are TRBV6-4 and TRBJ1-1, with D perhaps TRBD1 (5 bases). V was shortened by 6 bases and J by 5 bases, with 13 bases between the two germline ends. Germline CDR1 reads MRHNA; CDR2 reads SNTAGT. This CDR3 comprises 13 residues. CDR3 sequence (DNA): TGTGCCAGCAGATACGCAGGGAATACTGAAGCTTTCTTT. This gives the protein CASRYAGNTEAFF.

This clone is a singleton in its sample. The gene calls are TRBV7-6 and TRBJ1-2, with D unresolved. V shed 3 bases and J shed 1 base, with 6 bases lying between them. CDR1 is SGHVS and CDR2 is FNYEAQ in the germline V gene. The CDR3 contains 13 residues. In nucleotides, the CDR3 is TGTGCCAGCAGCTTGCAGGTTAACTATGGCTACACCTTC. This encodes CASSLQVNYGYTF.

The V gene is TRBV5-6, the J gene TRBJ2-3, with a tentative D call TRBD2 (5 bases). This CDR3 comprises 14 residues. Germline values: CDR1 SGHDT, CDR2 YYEEEE. V gave up 4 bases and J gave up 4 bases, with 13 bases separating them. As DNA, the CDR3 is TGTGCCAGCAGCCTAGCCCTAGGACCAGATACGCAGTATTTT. Translation gives CASSLALGPDTQYF.

This chain links TRBV19 with TRBJ2-7; TRBD1 is a possible D gene (5 bases). The V and J ends lost 1 base and 0 bases respectively, with 10 bases between them. CDR1 and CDR2 from the germline V gene are LNHDA and SQIVND (reference sequence). CDR3 size: 15 residues. CDR3: CASSIGETASYEQYF. For the CDR3, the DNA is TGTGCCAGTAGTATAGGAGAGACAGCCTCCTACGAGCAGTACTTC. The full variable domain, completed using reference TRBV19 and TRBJ2-7, is DGGITQSPKYLFRKEGQNVTLSCEQNLNHDAMYWYRQDPGQGLRLIYYSQIVNDFQKGDIAEGYSVSREKKESFPLTVTSAQKNPTAFYLCASSIGETASYEQYFGPGTRLTVT.

The V call is TRBV7-8, the J call TRBJ2-1, with unresolved D. Trimming pared 5 bases from V and 5 bases from J, leaving 7 bases between. This CDR3 contains 12 residues. Germline V gives CDR1 SGHVS, CDR2 FQNEAQ. The CDR3 sequence is CASSVRDNEQFF. The CDR3 DNA sequence: TGTGCCAGCAGCGTGCGAGACAATGAGCAGTTCTTC.

The chain has TRBV4-1 and TRBJ1-4; D call uncertain. Between the trimmed V and J ends, which lost 4 bases and 4 bases, there was a span of 10 bases. Germline CDR1 and CDR2: MGHRA and YSYEKL. The CDR3 loop spans 14 amino acids. The CDR3 DNA sequence: TGCGCCAGCAGCCCCGGACCATATAATGAAAAACTGTTTTTT. It codes for CASSPGPYNEKLFF.

The sample holds one count of this clone. V gene TRBV4-1 combines with J gene TRBJ1-1, with TRBD1 as a possible D gene (5 bases). V was trimmed by 1 base and J by 4 bases, leaving 10 bases between them. The V gene's germline CDR1 is MGHRA and CDR2 YSYEKL. The CDR3 spans 14 residues. The CDR3 reads CASSQVGDFTEAFF. As DNA, the CDR3 is TGCGCCAGCAGCCAAGTCGGGGACTTCACTGAAGCTTTCTTT.

This sequence joins TRBV18 and TRBJ2-1; D uncertain. This CDR3 is built from 13 residues. CDR1 KGHSH and CDR2 LQKENI come from the germline V gene. The germline V and J ends were trimmed by 3 bases and 8 bases, with 11 bases remaining between them. CDR3 protein: CASSPVLGDEQFF. DNA of the CDR3: TGTGCCAGCTCACCCGTTCTGGGCGATGAGCAGTTCTTC.

This chain connects TRBV5-5 to TRBJ1-5; tentative D call: TRBD1 (5 bases). The length of the CDR3 is 15 residues. Germline CDR1 reads SGHKS; CDR2 reads YYEKEE (reference sequence). The V and J ends lost 2 bases and 0 bases respectively, with 9 bases between them. The chain's CDR3 is CASSLTGPSNQPQHF. The CDR3 region has the DNA TGTGCCAGCAGCTTAACAGGTCCTAGCAATCAGCCCCAGCATTTT.